One sample yielded the 32 T cell receptor beta chains listed below, sequenced in a study of blood T cells in healthy people across ages. Alongside a J-beta primer mix, a sample-barcoded 5' primer served in a second PCR lasting roughly 6 to 11 cycles. TCRdb ran MiXCR on the 5' RACE reads and lists one entry per CDR3 protein. Seen here are about 1 million distinct CDR3 sequences, approximately 25% observed once, and the top ten hold around 0.7%. This sample also belongs to another study, concerning T cells of mothers and their children.

The sample comprised blood. These TCRs come from a girl aged 2 to 9 in good health.

The chain carries TRBV19 and TRBJ1-1; maybe TRBD1 (5 bases). In germline, CDR1 is LNHDA, CDR2 SQIVND (reference sequence). Trimming left V 6 bases short and J 7 bases short, with 12 bases between. The length of the CDR3 is 12 residues. CDR3 sequence reads: CASSGAYDEAFF. The CDR3 bases are TGTGCCAGTAGCGGGGCGTACGATGAAGCTTTCTTT. The full variable domain, its missing parts supplied by reference TRBV19 and TRBJ1-1, is DGGITQSPKYLFRKEGQNVTLSCEQNLNHDAMYWYRQDPGQGLRLIYYSQIVNDFQKGDIAEGYSVSREKKESFPLTVTSAQKNPTAFYLCASSGAYDEAFFGQGTRLTVV.

The genes are TRBV3-1 and TRBJ2-1, with D perhaps matching TRBD2 (6 bases). The germline V and J ends were trimmed by 5 bases and 3 bases, with 14 bases remaining between them. Germline CDR1 and CDR2: LGHDT and YNNKEL (reference sequence). The CDR3 has 15 amino acids. The CDR3 DNA sequence: TGTGCCAGCAGCGAGGCTGGACTACTCTACAATGAGCAGTTCTTC. Translation gives CASSEAGLLYNEQFF.

The sample holds a few counts of this clonotype. This chain joins TRBV7-6 and TRBJ2-1, with D perhaps matching TRBD2 (5 bases). Trimming stripped 0 bases from V and 9 bases from J, with 12 bases between. The CDR3 length is 14 residues. Germline loops: CDR1 SGHVS, CDR2 FNYEAQ. The CDR3: CASSLAPSYGEQFF. Here the CDR3 DNA reads TGTGCCAGCAGCTTAGCCCCTAGCTACGGTGAGCAGTTCTTC.

The CDR3 sequence is CASSEDQGEAFF. CDR3 nucleotides: TGTGCCAGCAGCGAGGATCAGGGTGAAGCTTTCTTT. The rearrangement joins TRBV3-1 to TRBJ1-1, with D possibly matching TRBD1 (5 bases). The germline V gene has CDR1 LGHDT and CDR2 YNNKEL (reference sequence). The V and J ends lost 5 bases and 7 bases respectively, with 11 bases between them. CDR3 length: 12 residues.

This clonotype was seen only a few times. The genes are TRBV3-1 and TRBJ1-2, with no clear D. The CDR3 has 12 residues. CDR1 is LGHDT, CDR2 YNNKEL, per germline (reference sequence). V lost 1 base to trimming and J lost 3 bases, with 3 bases between them. Here the CDR3 DNA reads TGTGCCAGCAGCCAAGTTGACTATGGCTACACCTTC. Its translation: CASSQVDYGYTF. Using reference TRBV3-1 and TRBJ1-2 for the parts outside the CDR3, the full variable domain is DTAVSQTPKYLVTQMGNDKSIKCEQNLGHDTMYWYKQDSKKFLKIMFSYNNKELIINETVPNRFSPKSPDKAHLNLHINSLELGDSAVYFCASSQVDYGYTFGSGTRLTVV.

This clonotype was counted between two and nine times. This rearrangement joins TRBV20-1 to TRBJ2-7; D is perhaps TRBD1 or TRBD2 (5 bases each). V shed 5 bases and J shed 1 base, with 15 bases lying between them. Germline V gene sequence: CDR1 DFQATT, CDR2 SNEGSKA (reference sequence). The CDR3 is 14 residues long. This CDR3 is CSAENRRQSYEQYF. For the CDR3, the DNA is TGCAGTGCTGAAAACAGGAGGCAATCCTACGAGCAGTACTTC.

This clonotype was picked up many times. The gene calls are TRBV11-2 and TRBJ2-3; D is unresolved. V lost 0 bases, J lost 1 base, and 5 bases lay in between. Germline V gives CDR1 SGHAT, CDR2 FQNNGV. CDR3 length: 14 residues. The CDR3 DNA sequence: TGTGCCAGCAGCTTAGAGCCTGGCACAGATACGCAGTATTTT. It translates to CASSLEPGTDTQYF.

This clonotype was counted only a few times. The chain links TRBV27 to TRBJ2-7; D is unresolved. Germline assignment: CDR1 MNHEY and CDR2 SMNVEV (reference sequence). Trimming took off 2 bases at V and 3 bases at J, with 11 bases between the two ends. This CDR3 has 14 amino acids. The CDR3 protein is CASSLQRPRYEQYF. The CDR3 bases are TGTGCCAGCAGTTTACAACGGCCCCGCTACGAGCAGTACTTC.

V gene TRBV2 combines with J gene TRBJ1-5, with D perhaps matching TRBD1 (5 bases). Trimming pared 4 bases from V and 3 bases from J, leaving 13 bases between. Germline V gene data show CDR1 as SNHLY and CDR2 as FYNNEI. The CDR3 runs 15 residues. CDR3 sequence (DNA): TGTGCCAGCAGTGTTGGCAGGGCAAACAATCAGCCCCAGCATTTT. It specifies CASSVGRANNQPQHF.

This clonotype has a handful of counts. The chain carries TRBV6-5 and TRBJ2-1, with 7 bases fitting TRBD2. V dropped 5 bases and J dropped 5; count of bases not matched to a gene: 6. This CDR3 comprises 14 residues. Germline V CDR1 and CDR2: MNHEY, SVGAGI. The CDR3 coding sequence is TGTGCCAGCAGTCGTTTGAGCGGGAACAATGAGCAGTTCTTC. Translating it yields CASSRLSGNNEQFF.

The rearrangement uses TRBV20-1 and TRBJ2-7, with a tentative D call TRBD2 (6 bases). Germline loops: CDR1 DFQATT, CDR2 SNEGSKA (reference sequence). V was pared by 6 bases and J by 0 bases, with 15 bases between. The CDR3 has 14 residues. CDR3 sequence reads: CSAPQGGASYEQYF. The DNA for the CDR3 is TGCAGTGCGCCCCAGGGCGGGGCCTCCTACGAGCAGTACTTC.

This clonotype was found a few times. The chain joins TRBV5-1 to TRBJ1-1; D might be TRBD1 (5 bases). The CDR3 consists of 15 residues. Germline V CDR1 and CDR2: SGHRS, YFSETQ. The V gene lost 3 bases and the J gene lost 8 bases, with 20 bases spanning the gap. The CDR3 DNA sequence: TGCGCCAGCAGCTGGGCGGGGGGAACTGGGGCCGAAGCTTTCTTT. Translated, it gives CASSWAGGTGAEAFF.

This chain connects TRBV12-3 or TRBV12-4 to TRBJ1-5, with a tentative D call TRBD1 (6 bases). V gave up 4 bases and J gave up 11 bases, with 12 bases separating them. The CDR3 totals 12 residues. The CDR3 loop reads CASSSKGGAQHF. CDR3 DNA sequence: TGTGCCAGCAGTTCAAAGGGGGGGGCCCAGCATTTT.

This clonotype was detected a few times. The V and J genes are TRBV10-3 and TRBJ1-2; 8 nucleotides match TRBD1. The CDR3 is 13 residues long. The germline CDR1 and CDR2 sequences are ENHRY and SYGVKD. V dropped 6 bases and J dropped 6; count of bases not matched to a gene: 6. The CDR3 loop is CAIRLDRDNGYTF. CDR3 nucleotide sequence: TGTGCCATCAGGTTGGACAGGGACAATGGCTACACCTTC.

This chain joins TRBV29-1 and TRBJ1-2; tentatively, D is TRBD1 (5 bases). From germline, CDR1 is SQVTM and CDR2 ANQGSEA. This CDR3 has 14 amino acids. V was cut by 6 bases and J by 3 bases, with 17 bases left in between. DNA of the CDR3: TGCAGCGTGGAGAATACGGACACCCACTATGGCTACACCTTC. The encoded protein is CSVENTDTHYGYTF.

This clonotype was seen only a few times. The V call is TRBV20-1, the J call TRBJ2-5; D might be TRBD1 or TRBD2, each matching 6 bases. The CDR3 spans 18 residues. Deletions cut 0 bases from V and 5 bases from J, with 25 bases between. Germline-derived CDR1 and CDR2 are DFQATT and SNEGSKA (reference sequence). As DNA, the CDR3 is TGCAGTGCTAGAGATTTAAGGCTAGGAGGGGGGATTCGTGAGACCCAGTACTTC. Residues: CSARDLRLGGGIRETQYF.

The table lists this clonotype with a few counts. The V gene is TRBV4-1, the J gene TRBJ2-1; D gene uncertain. Germline lookup yields CDR1 MGHRA and CDR2 YSYEKL. CDR3 size: 14 residues. Trimming shortened V by 0 bases and J by 9 bases, and 12 bases separated the two germline ends. This CDR3 is CASSQEVSGGEQFF. CDR3 coding DNA: TGCGCCAGCAGCCAAGAGGTTTCGGGTGGTGAGCAGTTCTTC.

In its sample, this clonotype was seen a few times. The germline gene is not matched at one end of the junction; a read error may be the cause. The chain couples TRBV7-3 to TRBJ2-5, with 9 bases lining up with TRBD2. The CDR3 covers 14 residues. CDR1 and CDR2 from the germline V gene are SGHTA and FQGTGA. The CDR3 region has the DNA TGTGCCTGCAGCTCGGGACTAGCTGGAGAGACCCAGTACTTC. Protein sequence: CACSSGLAGETQYF.

The chain has TRBV15 and TRBJ2-3; 8 bases agree with TRBD2. The CDR3 has 15 amino acids. J was trimmed by 2 bases and V by 2 bases; bases with no gene match: 3. In germline, CDR1 is LNHNV, CDR2 YYDKDF (reference sequence). CDR3 sequence (DNA): TGTGCCACCAGCAGAACTAGCGGCTACACAGATACGCAGTATTTT. Its protein product is CATSRTSGYTDTQYF. The full variable domain, rest sourced from reference TRBV15 and TRBJ2-3, is DAMVIQNPRYQVTQFGKPVTLSCSQTLNHNVMYWYQQKSSQAPKLLFHYYDKDFNNEADTPDNFQSRRPNTSFCFLDIRSPGLGDTAMYLCATSRTSGYTDTQYFGPGTRLTVL.

The chain couples TRBV7-9 to TRBJ1-2; D remains ambiguous. CDR3 length: 13 amino acids. Trimming pared 5 bases from V and 8 bases from J, leaving 15 bases between. Germline-derived CDR1 and CDR2 are SEHNR and FQNEAQ (reference sequence). CDR3 in DNA: TGTGCCAGCAGCCGCCCCCTTATAAACGGCTACACCTTC. Translated: CASSRPLINGYTF.

The table lists this clonotype with a few counts. V usage is TRBV7-3 and J usage is TRBJ2-2, with 8 bases aligning to TRBD1. The CDR3 is 17 residues long. The germline V gene encodes CDR1 SGHTA and CDR2 FQGTGA. V trimming: 0 bases; J trimming: 3 bases; junction bases outside the gene matches: 6. The CDR3 here is CASSLTSGQVYTGELFF. The CDR3, as DNA: TGTGCCAGCAGCTTAACGTCGGGACAGGTGTACACCGGGGAGCTGTTTTTT.

The chain's CDR3 is CASSTRQGLLTDTQYF. The CDR3 coding sequence is TGTGCCAGCAGCACCCGACAGGGTTTACTCACCGATACGCAGTATTTT. V and J are TRBV7-9 and TRBJ2-3, with 7 bases fitting TRBD1. Germline V gives CDR1 SEHNR, CDR2 FQNEAQ (reference sequence). The CDR3 is made up of 16 amino acids. V shed 5 bases and J 6 bases; nucleotides not matched to a gene: 14.

V is TRBV6-1 and J is TRBJ2-7; D perhaps matches TRBD2 (5 bases). This CDR3 comprises 15 residues. Trimming shortened V by 5 bases and J by 2 bases, and 16 bases separated the two germline ends. Looked up from germline, CDR1 is MNHNS and CDR2 is SASEGT. CDR3 in DNA: TGTGCCAGCAGTAAGTACGGCGGGCCTACCTACGAGCAGTACTTC. It yields the protein CASSKYGGPTYEQYF.

The table lists this clonotype with many counts. The chain joins TRBV7-9 to TRBJ2-5; D assignment may be TRBD1 or TRBD2 (5 bases each). Germline V CDR1 and CDR2: SEHNR, FQNEAQ (reference sequence). V was cut by 1 base and J by 4 bases, with 19 bases left in between. This CDR3 is built from 17 residues. CDR3 nucleotide sequence: TGTGCCAGCAGCTTAGTGTTAGTCGGGGTAAGGGGAGAGACCCAGTACTTC. Protein: CASSLVLVGVRGETQYF.

The table lists this clonotype with a few counts. The rearrangement links TRBV4-3 to TRBJ2-7; 7 bases align to TRBD1. Germline trimming cut 0 bases from V and 5 bases from J; bases unmatched to any gene: 10. This CDR3 comprises 16 residues. The germline gives CDR1 LGHNA, CDR2 YSLEER. The CDR3 bases are TGCGCCAGCAGCCAAGATCGGCCGACAGGGTATCACGAGCAGTACTTC. This encodes CASSQDRPTGYHEQYF.

The sample holds a few counts of this clonotype. This chain joins TRBV24-1 and TRBJ2-5; 14 nucleotides agree with TRBD2. CDR3 length: 17 residues. V dropped 3 bases and J dropped 2; count of bases not matched to a gene: 4. Germline loops: CDR1 KGHDR, CDR2 SFDVKD. The CDR3 DNA reads as TGTGCCACCAGTGATGGACTAGCGGGGGGTATTCAAGAGACCCAGTACTTC. This sequence encodes CATSDGLAGGIQETQYF.

CDR3 amino acids: CSAAGLAAAKNIQYF. As DNA, the CDR3 is TGCAGTGCTGCCGGACTAGCGGCCGCCAAAAACATTCAGTACTTC. The chain uses TRBV20-1 and TRBJ2-4; 10 bases are a match to TRBD2. The CDR3 spans 15 residues. Germline lookup yields CDR1 DFQATT and CDR2 SNEGSKA (reference sequence). After removal of 5 bases from V and 1 base from J, the junction contained 5 bases not matched to a gene.

This chain joins TRBV20-1 and TRBJ2-1, with TRBD2 matching 10 bases. The germline V gene encodes CDR1 DFQATT and CDR2 SNEGSKA (reference sequence). This CDR3 has 14 residues. Losses at the gene ends were 6 bases for V and 5 bases for J; bases not matched to a gene: 7. CDR3 nucleotides: TGCAGTGCCCTAACTAGCGGGGTCAACAATGAGCAGTTCTTC. Protein sequence: CSALTSGVNNEQFF.

As to this clonotype: One end of the junction does not line up with germline, which may come from a read error. The V gene is TRBV7-7, the J gene TRBJ2-2; D not resolved. This CDR3 contains 18 residues. Germline V gives CDR1 SSHAT, CDR2 FNYEAQ (reference sequence). The CDR3 region is CASSPQTPFTANTGELFF. In DNA, the CDR3 is TGTGCTAGCAGCCCACAGACACCGTTTACCGCGAACACCGGGGAGCTGTTTTTT.

The chain carries TRBV9 and TRBJ2-3; a weak D match, TRBD1 (5 bases). The CDR3 extends over 13 amino acids. The germline V gene has CDR1 SGDLS and CDR2 YYNGEE. V lost 0 bases and J 6 bases, leaving 8 bases between the germline ends. The DNA for the CDR3 is TGTGCCAGCAGCGTAGCAGGGCTCGATACGCAGTATTTT. This codes for CASSVAGLDTQYF.

The chain is built from TRBV3-1 and TRBJ2-5, with 7 bases identical to TRBD2. The DNA matches TRBJ2-7 better at its end, which makes the J call doubtful. Germline assignment: CDR1 LGHDT and CDR2 YNNKEL (reference sequence). The CDR3 has 14 residues. CDR3 region: CASSPDGGTYEQYF. The DNA for the CDR3 is TGTGCCAGCAGCCCAGACGGGGGGACCTACGAGCAGTACTTC.

This clonotype was seen only a few times. The rearrangement links TRBV20-1 to TRBJ1-5, with 9 bases matching TRBD1. Germline CDR1 and CDR2: DFQATT and SNEGSKA (reference sequence). The junction had 11 bases not matched to a gene; V was cut back by 4 bases and J by 7 bases. The CDR3 totals 15 residues. DNA of the CDR3: TGCAGTGCTAAGAATAAACAGGGGACAGGGCAGCCCCAGCATTTT. Amino acid sequence: CSAKNKQGTGQPQHF.